This T cell receptor beta chain appears in the sequencing data of a study of blood T cell repertoires in COVID-19. Study context: The United States, Italy and Spain supplied acute and convalescent COVID-19 samples. PBMCs, B-cell-depleted T cells, or T cells provided the cDNA or gDNA that made up the material.

Germline V gives CDR1 SGHNT, CDR2 YENEEA. The CDR3 is made up of 14 amino acids. V was clipped by 5 bases and J by 2 bases, with 9 bases between them. Clones were sequenced by immunoSEQ multiplex PCR, and TCRdb holds only the in-frame ones, with some missing. The table has tens of thousands of clones, 80% to 85% seen once. This chain joins TRBV11-3 and TRBJ2-2, with TRBD2 as a possible D gene (6 bases). The sample taken for sequencing was peripheral blood. The receptor comes from a man at least 80 years old with active or convalescent COVID-19. CDR3 nucleotides: TGTGCCAGCAGCCCGGGACTTAACACCGGGGAGCTGTTTTTT. It translates to CASSPGLNTGELFF.